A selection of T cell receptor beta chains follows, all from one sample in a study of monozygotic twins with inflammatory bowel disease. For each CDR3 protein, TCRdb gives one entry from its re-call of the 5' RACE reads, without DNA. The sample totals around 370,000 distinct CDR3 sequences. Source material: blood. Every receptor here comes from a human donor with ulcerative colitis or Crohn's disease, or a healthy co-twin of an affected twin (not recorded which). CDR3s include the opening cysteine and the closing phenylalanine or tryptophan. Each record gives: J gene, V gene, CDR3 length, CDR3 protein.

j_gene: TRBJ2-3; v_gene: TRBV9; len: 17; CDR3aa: CASSSPSGGLSTDTQYF
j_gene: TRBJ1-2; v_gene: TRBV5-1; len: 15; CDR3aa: CASSFGNRDNYGYTF
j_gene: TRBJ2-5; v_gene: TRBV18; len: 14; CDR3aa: CASSPGLFQETQYF
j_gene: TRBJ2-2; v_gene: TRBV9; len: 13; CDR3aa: CASSEFTAGELFF
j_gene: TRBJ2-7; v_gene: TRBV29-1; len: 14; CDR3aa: CSVRQGRGSYEQYF
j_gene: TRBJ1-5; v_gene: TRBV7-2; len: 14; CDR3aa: CASSLAGQNQPQHF
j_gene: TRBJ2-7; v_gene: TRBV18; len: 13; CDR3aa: CASSPYPAYEQYF
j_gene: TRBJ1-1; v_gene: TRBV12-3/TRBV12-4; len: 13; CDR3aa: CASTLSTGLKAFF
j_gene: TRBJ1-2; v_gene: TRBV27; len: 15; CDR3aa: CASSLYGQSNYGYTF
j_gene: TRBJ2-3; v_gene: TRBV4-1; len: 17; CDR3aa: CASSQALAGGQTDTQYF
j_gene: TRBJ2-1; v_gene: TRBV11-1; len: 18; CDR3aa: CASSLRAVSKPLYNEQFF
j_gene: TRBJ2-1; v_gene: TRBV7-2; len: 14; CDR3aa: CASSFLLGGDEQFF
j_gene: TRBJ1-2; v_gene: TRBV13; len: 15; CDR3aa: CASSPHINGHYGYTF
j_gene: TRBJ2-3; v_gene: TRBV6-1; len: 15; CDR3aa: CASSLSSGGPDTQYF
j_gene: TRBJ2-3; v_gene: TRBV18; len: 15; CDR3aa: CASSPGLAGGDTQHF
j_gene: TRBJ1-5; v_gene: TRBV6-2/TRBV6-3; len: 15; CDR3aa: CASRTRDRASEPQHF
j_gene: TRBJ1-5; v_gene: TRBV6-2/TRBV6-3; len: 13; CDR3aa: CASSGQTNQPQHF
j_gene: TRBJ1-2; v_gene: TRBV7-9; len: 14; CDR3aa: CASSSTGRGYGYTF
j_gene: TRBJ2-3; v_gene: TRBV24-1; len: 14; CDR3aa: CATEKGTVPDTQYF
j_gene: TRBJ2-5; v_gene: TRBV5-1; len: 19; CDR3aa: CASSPGGSRGWFRKETQYF
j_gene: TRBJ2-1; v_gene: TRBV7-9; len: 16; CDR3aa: CASSPGAGGPNEEQFF
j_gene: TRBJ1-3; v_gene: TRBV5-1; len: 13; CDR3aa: CASSLDNGNTIYF
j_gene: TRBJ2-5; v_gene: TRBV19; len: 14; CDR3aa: CASSIGGTLETQYF
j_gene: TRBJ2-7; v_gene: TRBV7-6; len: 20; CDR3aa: CASSPRDTGLVPGPRYEQYF
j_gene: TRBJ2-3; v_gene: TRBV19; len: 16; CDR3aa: CASSMSAAPSTDTQYF
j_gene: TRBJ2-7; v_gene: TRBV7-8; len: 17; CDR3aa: CASSSPTSGGLSYEQYF